This T cell receptor (beta chain) stems from a study of cytomegalovirus exposure and HLA in healthy donors. V lost 1 base and J 7 bases, leaving 14 bases between the germline ends. CDR1 is SGHTA, CDR2 FQGNSA, per germline. The CDR3 spans 14 residues. The repertoire was sequenced with immunoSEQ multiplex PCR; TCRdb's copy has only in-frame clones and lacks some. The sample records about 65,000 clones, around 96% being singletons. This clonotype originated in a man between 18 and 29 years old in good health and CMV-seropositive. This chain uses TRBV7-2 with TRBJ2-7; D might be TRBD2 (6 bases). The sample comprised PBMCs. CDR3 loop: CASSLEGLREEQYF. The CDR3 DNA reads TGTGCCAGCAGCTTAGAGGGACTTCGGGAGGAGCAGTACTTC.